The clone carrying this TCR beta chain was found a few times. The sample originates from a study of CD8+ T cells in alopecia areata. Sequencing templates came from extracted RNA that was reverse transcribed into cDNA. Sequenced by immunoSEQ multiplex PCR; TCRdb stores in-frame clones only, minus some. Among under 350,000 clones listed, more than 45% were seen once. Noted treatment: oral pan-JAK inhibitor, 5-10 mg twice daily. The CDR3 totals 12 residues. With 6 bases removed from V and 8 bases from J, the gap between germline ends came to 13 bases. The germline V gene encodes CDR1 MNHNY and CDR2 SVGAGI (reference sequence).

The sample here was CD4+ T cells sorted from blood, taken at week 24, from a patient treated with tofacitinib. The chain is built from TRBV6-6 and TRBJ1-1; D is unclear. The receptor was isolated from a human donor with alopecia areata. CDR3: CASSEMGWEAFF. CDR3 coding DNA: TGTGCCAGCAGCGAGATGGGGTGGGAAGCTTTCTTT.